These T cell receptor beta chains were read from a single sample in a study of beta chain features in type 1 diabetes. Clones were read by immunoSEQ multiplex PCR, and TCRdb kept only the in-frame ones, dropping some. This table has roughly 500,000 clones, 10% to 12% appearing once. Sequencing was performed on naive CD4+ T cells from blood. The receptors shown here come from a woman aged 18-29 years in good health. The CDR3 runs from the conserved cysteine through the conserved F or W. The D gene is left open where the match is weak. Size values are once, few and many counts, or a class for expanded clones, and some rows have none.

d_gene	j_gene	abundance	v_gene	CDR3nt	CDR3aa
TRBD1	TRBJ2-1	.	TRBV9	TGTGCCAGCAGCGCCACAGGGGGTAGCTCCTACAATGAGCAGTTCTTC	CASSATGGSSYNEQFF
.	TRBJ2-7	few	TRBV20-1	TGCAGTGCTAGAGAGACAGAGAAGTACTTC	CSARETEKYF
.	TRBJ1-4	few	TRBV9	TGTGCCAGCAGCGTAGCTCCGGGACTGGGAAATGAAAAACTGTTTTTT	CASSVAPGLGNEKLFF
.	TRBJ2-3	few	TRBV13	TGTGCCAGCAATCTCTGGGCGCAGTATTTT	CASNLWAQYF
.	TRBJ2-2	few	TRBV28	TGTGCCAGCAGTGAGCGAGGTGGCGGGGAGCTGTTTTTT	CASSERGGGELFF
TRBD1	TRBJ1-4	few	TRBV7-9	TGTGCCAGCAGCTACGCCCATGGGACAGGGGTTGAAAAACTGTTTTTT	CASSYAHGTGVEKLFF
.	TRBJ2-7	few	TRBV9	TGTGCCAGCAGCGTCGTCGGGAGTGACGACGAGCAGTACTTC	CASSVVGSDDEQYF
.	TRBJ1-2	.	TRBV15	TGTGCCACCAGCCAGTTTCCGAATAACTATGGCTACACCTTC	CATSQFPNNYGYTF
.	TRBJ2-2	few	TRBV27	TGTGCCAGCAGTTTCAACACCGGGGAGCTGTTTTTT	CASSFNTGELFF
.	TRBJ2-4	.	TRBV6-1	TGTGCCAGCAGTGAGGACCTAGCCAAAAACATTCAGTACTTC	CASSEDLAKNIQYF
TRBD1	TRBJ1-2	few	TRBV15	TGTGCCACCAGCAGGGCAACCGGGACAGCTAACTATGGCTACACCTTC	CATSRATGTANYGYTF
TRBD1	TRBJ2-6	few	TRBV4-3	TGCGCCAGCAGCCAACGTGCAGGGGGCGCTAAATCTGGGGCCAACGTCCTGACTTTC	CASSQRAGGAKSGANVLTF
.	TRBJ2-5	few	TRBV6-6	TGTGCCAGCAGTTCCCATTCCAAAGAGACCCAGTACTTC	CASSSHSKETQYF
.	TRBJ2-3	.	TRBV11-3	TGTGCCAGCAGCCGGGGAGGCGGCACAGATACGCAGTATTTT	CASSRGGGTDTQYF
TRBD1	TRBJ1-5	.	TRBV7-9	TGTGCCAGCGAGAGGGGGACAGGGGGCAATCAGCCCCAGCATTTT	CASERGTGGNQPQHF
.	TRBJ1-1	.	TRBV5-1	TGCGCCAGCAGCTTGGCCAAAGGGGCAAGCCGAGCTTTCTTT	CASSLAKGASRAFF
.	TRBJ2-2	.	TRBV29-1	TGCAGCGTCGCCAGGGGCTACCGGACCGGGGAGCTGTTTTTT	CSVARGYRTGELFF
TRBD1	TRBJ1-2	few	TRBV28	TGTGCCAGCCGCGCCCACAGGGGGCCTGGCTACACCTTC	CASRAHRGPGYTF
.	TRBJ1-1	few	TRBV4-2	TGTGCCAGCAGCCACCCAAACGGACATATGAACACTGAAGCTTTCTTT	CASSHPNGHMNTEAFF
TRBD1	TRBJ2-3	few	TRBV28	TGTGCCAGCAGTCTACAGGGGGCGCCGACAGATACGCAGTATTTT	CASSLQGAPTDTQYF
TRBD2	TRBJ2-7	many	TRBV25-1	TGTGCCAGCAGTGAAGGCGGGAGGGCGGTCAGGGAGCAGTACTTC	CASSEGGRAVREQYF
TRBD2	TRBJ2-2	few	TRBV4-1	TGCGCCAGCAGCCAAGACCAGCGGGAGGATGGCGGGGAGCTGTTTTTT	CASSQDQREDGGELFF
.	TRBJ2-3	few	TRBV14	TGTGCCAGCCGCGGGGTTAGCACAGATACGCAGTATTTT	CASRGVSTDTQYF
TRBD1	TRBJ2-5	.	TRBV2	TGTGCCAGCAGATTACAGGGGTTGCCCCAAGAGACCCAGTACTTC	CASRLQGLPQETQYF
.	TRBJ2-3	few	TRBV18	TGTGCCAGCTCACCACCGAGCCCAGGGGTGGGTACAGATACGCAGTATTTT	CASSPPSPGVGTDTQYF
.	TRBJ1-2	.	TRBV9	TGTGCCAGCAGCGCCATTCAGGAGGGTGGCTACACCTTC	CASSAIQEGGYTF
.	TRBJ2-3	.	TRBV5-1	TGCGCCAGCAGCTTGCTTAGCACCGGGAGCACAGATACGCAGTATTTT	CASSLLSTGSTDTQYF
.	TRBJ2-1	.	TRBV13	TGTGCCAGCAGCCAAGACATCCGGCGCAGTGAGAATGAGCAGTTCTTC	CASSQDIRRSENEQFF